This T cell receptor (beta chain) was identified in a study of blood T cell repertoires in COVID-19. Germline V gene lookup returns CDR1 LGHDT and CDR2 YNNKEL (reference sequence). The ends were cut back, 0 bases at V and 2 bases at J, with 12 bases in the middle. The CDR3 extends over 16 amino acids. Some clones are missing from TCRdb's copy, which holds only in-frame ones; the method was immunoSEQ multiplex PCR. The sample carries roughly 180,000 clones, roughly 85% recorded once. J is TRBJ2-3 and V is TRBV3-1 (or the pseudogene TRBV3-2); a weak D match, TRBD2 (6 bases). This TCR came from a woman aged 30 to 39 with acute or convalescent COVID-19. Material: peripheral blood. The CDR3 nucleotides are TGTGCCAGCAGCCAAGATTTGGGCGGGATCACAGATACGCAGTATTTT. It translates to CASSQDLGGITDTQYF.